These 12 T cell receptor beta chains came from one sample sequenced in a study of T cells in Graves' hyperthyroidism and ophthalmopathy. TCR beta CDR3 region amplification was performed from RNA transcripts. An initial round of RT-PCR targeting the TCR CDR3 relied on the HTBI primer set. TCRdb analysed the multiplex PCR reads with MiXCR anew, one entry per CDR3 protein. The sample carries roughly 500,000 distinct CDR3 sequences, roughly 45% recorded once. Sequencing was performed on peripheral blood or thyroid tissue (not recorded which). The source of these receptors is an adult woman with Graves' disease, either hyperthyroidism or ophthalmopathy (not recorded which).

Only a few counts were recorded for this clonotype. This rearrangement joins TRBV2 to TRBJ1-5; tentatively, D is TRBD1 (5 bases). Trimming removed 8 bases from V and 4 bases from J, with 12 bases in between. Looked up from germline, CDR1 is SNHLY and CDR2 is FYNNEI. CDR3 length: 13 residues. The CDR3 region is CASGGEGNQPQHF. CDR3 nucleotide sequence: TGTGCCAGCGGGGGTGAGGGAAATCAGCCCCAGCATTTT.

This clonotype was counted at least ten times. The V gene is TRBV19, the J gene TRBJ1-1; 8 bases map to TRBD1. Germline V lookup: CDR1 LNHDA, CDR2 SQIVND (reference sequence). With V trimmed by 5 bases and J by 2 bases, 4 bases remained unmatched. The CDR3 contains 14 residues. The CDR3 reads CASSLQGANTEAFF. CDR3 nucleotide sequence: TGTGCCAGTAGTCTGCAGGGGGCCAACACTGAAGCTTTCTTT.

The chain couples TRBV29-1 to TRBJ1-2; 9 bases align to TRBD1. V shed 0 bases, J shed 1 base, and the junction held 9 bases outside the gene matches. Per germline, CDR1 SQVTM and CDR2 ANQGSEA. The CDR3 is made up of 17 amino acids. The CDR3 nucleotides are TGCAGCGTTGAAGATCAAGGGACAGGGTCGTTTAACTATGGCTACACCTTC. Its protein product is CSVEDQGTGSFNYGYTF.

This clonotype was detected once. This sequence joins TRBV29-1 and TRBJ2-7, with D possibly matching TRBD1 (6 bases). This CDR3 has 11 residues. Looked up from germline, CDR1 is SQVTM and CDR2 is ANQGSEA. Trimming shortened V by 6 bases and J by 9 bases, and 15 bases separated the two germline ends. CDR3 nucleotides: TGCAGCGTAGGCACAGGGTGGGGGCAGTACTTC. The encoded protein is CSVGTGWGQYF.

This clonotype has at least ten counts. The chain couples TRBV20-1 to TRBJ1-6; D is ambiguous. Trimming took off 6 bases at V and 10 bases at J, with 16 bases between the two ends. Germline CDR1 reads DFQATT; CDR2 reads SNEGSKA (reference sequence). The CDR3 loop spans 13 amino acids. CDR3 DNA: TGCAGTGCCCATTCCGGTTCTGGCTCACCCCTCCACTTT. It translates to CSAHSGSGSPLHF.

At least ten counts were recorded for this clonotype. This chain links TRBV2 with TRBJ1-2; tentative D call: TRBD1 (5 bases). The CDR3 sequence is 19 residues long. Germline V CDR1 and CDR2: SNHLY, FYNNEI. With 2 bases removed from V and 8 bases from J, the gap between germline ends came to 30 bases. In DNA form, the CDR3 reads TGTGCCAGCAGTGAATCCCGAACCCTAAACCCGGGGCCAGCGGGCGGCTACACCTTC. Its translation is CASSESRTLNPGPAGGYTF.

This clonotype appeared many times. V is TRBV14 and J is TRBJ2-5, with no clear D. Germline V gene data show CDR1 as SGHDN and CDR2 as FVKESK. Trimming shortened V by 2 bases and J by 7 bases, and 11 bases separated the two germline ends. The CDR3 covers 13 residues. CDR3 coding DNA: TGTGCCAGCAGCCAAAATATGGATGGGACCCAGTACTTC. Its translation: CASSQNMDGTQYF.

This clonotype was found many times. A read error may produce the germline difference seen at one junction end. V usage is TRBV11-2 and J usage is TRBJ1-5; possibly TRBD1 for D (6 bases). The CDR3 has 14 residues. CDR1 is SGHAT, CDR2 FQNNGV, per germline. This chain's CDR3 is CASNLEGVVQPQHF. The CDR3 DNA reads TGTGCCAGCAACTTAGAGGGGGTCGTTCAGCCCCAGCATTTT.

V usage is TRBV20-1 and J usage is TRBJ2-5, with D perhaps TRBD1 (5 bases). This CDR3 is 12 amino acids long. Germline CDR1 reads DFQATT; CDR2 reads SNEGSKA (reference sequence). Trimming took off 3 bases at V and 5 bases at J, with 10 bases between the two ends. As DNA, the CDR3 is TGCAGTGCTAGGGGGCACGGTGAGACCCAGTACTTC. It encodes CSARGHGETQYF.

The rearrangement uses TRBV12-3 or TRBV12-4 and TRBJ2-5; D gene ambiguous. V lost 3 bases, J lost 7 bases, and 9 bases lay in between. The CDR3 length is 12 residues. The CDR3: CASSLPSGTQYF. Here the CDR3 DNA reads TGTGCCAGCAGTTTGCCCTCCGGGACCCAGTACTTC.

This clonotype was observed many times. The CDR3 sequence is CASSLFRIDSSYGYTF. CDR3 nucleotides: TGTGCCAGCAGCTTATTCCGAATCGACAGCTCCTATGGCTACACCTTC. The V gene is TRBV7-8, the J gene TRBJ1-2, with D possibly matching TRBD1 (5 bases). The CDR3 runs to 16 residues. Trimming removed 2 bases at V and 4 bases at J, with 17 bases between. Germline-derived CDR1 and CDR2 are SGHVS and FQNEAQ.

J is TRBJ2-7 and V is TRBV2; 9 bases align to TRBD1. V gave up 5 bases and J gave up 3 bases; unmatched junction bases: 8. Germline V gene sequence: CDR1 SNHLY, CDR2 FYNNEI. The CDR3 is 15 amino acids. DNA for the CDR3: TGTGCCAGCAGTTTAGCTTGGACAGGGGTCTACGAGCAGTACTTC. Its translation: CASSLAWTGVYEQYF.